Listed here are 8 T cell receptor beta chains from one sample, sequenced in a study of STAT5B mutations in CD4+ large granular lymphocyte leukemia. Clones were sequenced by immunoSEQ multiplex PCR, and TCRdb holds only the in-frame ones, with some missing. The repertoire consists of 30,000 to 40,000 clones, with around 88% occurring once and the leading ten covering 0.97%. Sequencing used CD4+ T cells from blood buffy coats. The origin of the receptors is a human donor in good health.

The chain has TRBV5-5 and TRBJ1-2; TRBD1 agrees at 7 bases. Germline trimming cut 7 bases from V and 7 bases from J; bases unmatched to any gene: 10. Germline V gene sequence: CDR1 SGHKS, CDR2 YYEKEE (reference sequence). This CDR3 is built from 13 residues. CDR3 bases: TGTGCCAGCCTAGGACAGGTTGGCGGTGGCTACACCTTC. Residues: CASLGQVGGGYTF.

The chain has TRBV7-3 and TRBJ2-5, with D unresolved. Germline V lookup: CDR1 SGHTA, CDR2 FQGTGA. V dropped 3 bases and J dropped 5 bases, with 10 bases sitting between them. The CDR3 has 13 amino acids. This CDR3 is CASSFGVGETQYF. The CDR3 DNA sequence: TGTGCCAGCAGCTTCGGAGTTGGGGAGACCCAGTACTTC.

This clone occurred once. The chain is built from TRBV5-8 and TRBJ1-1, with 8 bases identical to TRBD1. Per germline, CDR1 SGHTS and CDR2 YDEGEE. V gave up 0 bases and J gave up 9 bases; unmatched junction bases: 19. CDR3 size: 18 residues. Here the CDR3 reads CASSLGDRDRRVQGKAFF. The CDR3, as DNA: TGTGCCAGCAGCTTGGGGGACCGGGACAGGAGGGTGCAAGGCAAAGCTTTCTTT.

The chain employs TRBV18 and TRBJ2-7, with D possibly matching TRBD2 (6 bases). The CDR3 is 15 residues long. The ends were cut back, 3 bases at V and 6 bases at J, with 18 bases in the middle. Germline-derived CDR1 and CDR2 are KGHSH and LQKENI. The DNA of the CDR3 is TGTGCCAGCTCACCGGGGGAGGCAACGTTCTCCGAGCAGTACTTC. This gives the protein CASSPGEATFSEQYF.

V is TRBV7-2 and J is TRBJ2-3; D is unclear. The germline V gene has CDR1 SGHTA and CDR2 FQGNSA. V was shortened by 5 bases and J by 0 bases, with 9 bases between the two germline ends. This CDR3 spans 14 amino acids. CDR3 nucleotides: TGTGCCAGCAGCCCTGAAGCCAGCACAGATACGCAGTATTTT. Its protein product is CASSPEASTDTQYF.

CDR3 residues: CASSLGQYQETQYF. CDR3 sequence (DNA): TGCGCCAGCAGCTTAGGACAGTACCAAGAGACCCAGTACTTC. The rearrangement joins TRBV5-1 to TRBJ2-5; TRBD1 might be the D (6 bases). Germline V CDR1 and CDR2: SGHRS, YFSETQ. The CDR3 runs 14 residues. V shed 2 bases and J shed 0 bases, with 8 bases lying between them.

This CDR3 is CASSLRAHLGHEQYF. The CDR3 DNA sequence: TGTGCCAGTAGTCTCCGGGCCCACCTCGGCCACGAGCAGTACTTC. The V and J genes are TRBV19 and TRBJ2-7; D is unclear. This CDR3 spans 15 amino acids. Looked up from germline, CDR1 is LNHDA and CDR2 is SQIVND (reference sequence). Trimming removed 5 bases at V and 5 bases at J, with 19 bases between. Full variable domain (remainder filled in from reference TRBV19 and TRBJ2-7): DGGITQSPKYLFRKEGQNVTLSCEQNLNHDAMYWYRQDPGQGLRLIYYSQIVNDFQKGDIAEGYSVSREKKESFPLTVTSAQKNPTAFYLCASSLRAHLGHEQYFGPGTRLTVT.

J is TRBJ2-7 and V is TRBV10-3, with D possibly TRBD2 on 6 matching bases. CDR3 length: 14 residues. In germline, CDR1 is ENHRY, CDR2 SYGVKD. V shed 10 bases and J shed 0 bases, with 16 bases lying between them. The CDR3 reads CATNTGLLSYEQYF. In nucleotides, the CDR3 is TGTGCCACCAATACGGGACTTCTCTCCTACGAGCAGTACTTC.